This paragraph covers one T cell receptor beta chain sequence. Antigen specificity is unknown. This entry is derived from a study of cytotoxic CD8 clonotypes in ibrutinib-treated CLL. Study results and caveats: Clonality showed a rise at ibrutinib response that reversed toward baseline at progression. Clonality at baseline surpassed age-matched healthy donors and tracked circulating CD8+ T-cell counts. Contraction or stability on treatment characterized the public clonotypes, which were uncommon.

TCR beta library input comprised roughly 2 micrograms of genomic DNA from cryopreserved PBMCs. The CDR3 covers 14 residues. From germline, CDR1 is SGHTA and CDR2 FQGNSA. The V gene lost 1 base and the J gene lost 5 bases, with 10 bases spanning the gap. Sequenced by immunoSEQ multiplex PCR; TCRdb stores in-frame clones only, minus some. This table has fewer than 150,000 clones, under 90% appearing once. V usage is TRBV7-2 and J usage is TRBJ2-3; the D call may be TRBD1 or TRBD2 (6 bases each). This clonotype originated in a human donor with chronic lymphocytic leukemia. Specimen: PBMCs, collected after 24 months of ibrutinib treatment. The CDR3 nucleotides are TGTGCCAGCAGCTTAGTAGGGGGGAGAGATACGCAGTATTTT. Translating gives CASSLVGGRDTQYF.